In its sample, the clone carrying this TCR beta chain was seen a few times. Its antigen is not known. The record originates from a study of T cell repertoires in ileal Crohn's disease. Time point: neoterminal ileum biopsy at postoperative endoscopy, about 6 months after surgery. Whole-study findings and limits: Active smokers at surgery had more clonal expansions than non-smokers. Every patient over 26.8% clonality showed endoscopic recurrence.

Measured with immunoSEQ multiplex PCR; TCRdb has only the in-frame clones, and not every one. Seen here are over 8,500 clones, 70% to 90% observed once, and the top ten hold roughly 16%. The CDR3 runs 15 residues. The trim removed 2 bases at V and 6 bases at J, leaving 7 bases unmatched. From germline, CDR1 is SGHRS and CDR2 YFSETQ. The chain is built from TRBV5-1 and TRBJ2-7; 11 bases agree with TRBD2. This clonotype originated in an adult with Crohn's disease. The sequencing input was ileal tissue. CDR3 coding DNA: TGCGCCAGCAGCTTTTTTAGCGGGAGGGCCCCCGAGCAGTACTTC. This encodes CASSFFSGRAPEQYF.